The present T cell receptor beta chain was sequenced within a study of control samples from healthy donors and cancer patients. This clone was seen just once. This CDR3 has 15 residues. The germline V and J ends were trimmed by 7 bases and 1 base, with 14 bases remaining between them. CDR1 is MNHEY and CDR2 is SVGAGI in the germline V gene. This table comes from immunoSEQ multiplex PCR, and its TCRdb copy is limited to in-frame clones, with some not included. The profile shows almost 90,000 clones, 85% of them singletons. The receptor was derived from a woman between 40 and 55 years old in good health. The sequencing sample was made of blood. This rearrangement joins TRBV6-5 to TRBJ1-5, with D hard to call. The CDR3 here is CASTHVRASNQPQHF. The CDR3 coding sequence is TGTGCCAGCACCCATGTCCGGGCGAGCAATCAGCCCCAGCATTTT.